The clone carrying this TCR beta chain was observed a handful of times. The antigen remains unidentified. This entry belongs to a study of early T cells in non-severe SARS-CoV-2 infection. Study context: Alpha and beta chains were unpaired, from unsorted whole-blood bulk RNA.

This CDR3 comprises 14 residues. The germline CDR1 and CDR2 sequences are MNHEY and SVGEGT. The V and J ends lost 2 bases and 4 bases respectively, with 9 bases between them. Findings of the study overall: VDJdb-based matching was biased toward anti-spike CD8 responses and missed private and CD4 specificities.

As part of library construction, unique molecular identifiers were attached to individual cDNA molecules. TCRdb fed the 5' RACE reads into MiXCR, producing one record per CDR3 protein. The repertoire consists of roughly 76,000 distinct CDR3 sequences, with 10% to 15% occurring once and the leading ten covering 3.5% to 5%. Sequenced input: whole blood. The V and J genes are TRBV6-2 or TRBV6-3 and TRBJ1-5; D gene uncertain. This receptor was identified in an adult who was a healthcare worker with PCR-confirmed SARS-CoV-2 infection or an uninfected control (not recorded which). The CDR3 spells CASSYSLPNQPQHF. The CDR3 nucleotides read TGTGCCAGCAGTTACAGCCTTCCAAATCAGCCCCAGCATTTT.